The present TCR beta chain was sequenced within a study of blood T cell repertoires in COVID-19. Profiled with immunoSEQ multiplex PCR; TCRdb holds only in-frame clones, not every one. The data show 100,000 to 150,000 clones, almost 80% seen once. This clone was found once. This CDR3 has 17 residues. Germline CDR1 reads SGHVS; CDR2 reads FNYEAQ. Between the trimmed V and J ends, which lost 5 bases and 5 bases, there was a span of 24 bases. The chain links TRBV7-6 to TRBJ2-5; maybe TRBD1 (5 bases). The sequence derives from a human donor in a cohort sampled during active COVID-19. Sequencing was performed on peripheral blood. In DNA form, the CDR3 reads TGTGCCAGCAGCCTAGGAATTTCGGTAGGGGCCCGGGAGACCCAGTACTTC. Translation: CASSLGISVGARETQYF.